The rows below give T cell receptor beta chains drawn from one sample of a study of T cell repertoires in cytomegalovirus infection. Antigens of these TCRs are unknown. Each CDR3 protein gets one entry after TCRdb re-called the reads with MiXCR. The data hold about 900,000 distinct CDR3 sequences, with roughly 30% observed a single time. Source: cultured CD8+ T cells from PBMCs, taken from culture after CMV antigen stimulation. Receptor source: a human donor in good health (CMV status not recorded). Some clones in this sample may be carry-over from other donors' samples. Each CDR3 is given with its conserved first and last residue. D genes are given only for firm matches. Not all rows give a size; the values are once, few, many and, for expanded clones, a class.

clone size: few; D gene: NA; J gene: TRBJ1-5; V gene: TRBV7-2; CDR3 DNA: TGTGCCAGCAGCGGGGGGGGGGGCAGGGGCAATCAGCCCCAGCATTTT; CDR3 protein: CASSGGGGRGNQPQHF
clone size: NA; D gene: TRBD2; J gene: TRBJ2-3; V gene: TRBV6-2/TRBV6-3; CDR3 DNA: TGTGCCAGCAGCCCCATCCTAGCGGGGGCCACAGATACGCAGTATTTT; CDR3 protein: CASSPILAGATDTQYF
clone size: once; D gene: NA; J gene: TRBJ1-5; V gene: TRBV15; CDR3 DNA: TGTGCCCCCAAGGGGTTTCGAAATCAGCCCCAGCATTTT; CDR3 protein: CAPKGFRNQPQHF
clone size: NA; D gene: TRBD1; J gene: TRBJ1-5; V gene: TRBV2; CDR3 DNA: TGTGCCAGCAGTGTGCCCCGGGACAGGAGTAGTTATAGCAATCAGCCCCAGCATTTT; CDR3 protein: CASSVPRDRSSYSNQPQHF
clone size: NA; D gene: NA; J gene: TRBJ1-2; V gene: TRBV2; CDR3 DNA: TGTGCCAGTGCAGCCCCTAATGGCTACACCTTC; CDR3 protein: CASAAPNGYTF
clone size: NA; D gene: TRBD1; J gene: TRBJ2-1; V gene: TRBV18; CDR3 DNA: TGTGCCAGCAATCCGACAGGGGTCAATGAGCAGTTCTTC; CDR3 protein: CASNPTGVNEQFF
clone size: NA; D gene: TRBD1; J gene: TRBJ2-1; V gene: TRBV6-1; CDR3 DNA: TGTGCCAGCAGTCGGGACAGAAACAATGAGCAGTTCTTC; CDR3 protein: CASSRDRNNEQFF
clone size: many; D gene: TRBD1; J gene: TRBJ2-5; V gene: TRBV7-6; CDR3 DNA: TGTGCCAGCAGCTTAGGGGCCGGGACAGGGGGCCATGAGACCCAGTACTTC; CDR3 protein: CASSLGAGTGGHETQYF
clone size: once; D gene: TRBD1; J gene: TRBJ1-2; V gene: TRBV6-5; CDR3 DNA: TGTGCCAGCAGTTACTCGAGGGACAGCAACTATGGCTACACCTTC; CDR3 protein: CASSYSRDSNYGYTF
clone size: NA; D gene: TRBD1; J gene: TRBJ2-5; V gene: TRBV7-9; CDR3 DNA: TGTGCCAGCAGCTTAGCTGCAGGGGGCATGGAGACCCAGTACTTC; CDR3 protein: CASSLAAGGMETQYF
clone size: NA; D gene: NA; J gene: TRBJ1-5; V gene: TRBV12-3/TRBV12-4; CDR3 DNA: TGTGCCAGCGAGGGGGGGATCGGCAATCAGCCCCAGCATTTT; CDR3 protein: CASEGGIGNQPQHF
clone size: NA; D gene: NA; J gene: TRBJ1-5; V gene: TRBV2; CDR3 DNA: TGTGCCAGCAGTGAGTTCGACCAGGGTGGTCAGCCCCAGCATTTT; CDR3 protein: CASSEFDQGGQPQHF
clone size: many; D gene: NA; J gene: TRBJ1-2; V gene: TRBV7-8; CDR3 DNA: TGTGCCAGCAGCGGAATCCACCCGGACAGTTATGGCTACACCTTC; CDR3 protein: CASSGIHPDSYGYTF
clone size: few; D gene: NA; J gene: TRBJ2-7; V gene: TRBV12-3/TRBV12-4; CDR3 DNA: TGTGCCTCCGGGACCGACAGCTACGAGCAGTACTTC; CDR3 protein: CASGTDSYEQYF
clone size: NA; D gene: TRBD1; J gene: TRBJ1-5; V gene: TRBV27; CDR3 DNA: TGTGCCAGCACCCGGACAGGGGGAGGCAATCAGCCCCAGCATTTT; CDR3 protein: CASTRTGGGNQPQHF
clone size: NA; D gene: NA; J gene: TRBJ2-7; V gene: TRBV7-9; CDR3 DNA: TGTGCCAGCAGCTCATCCATCTCCTACGAGCAGTACTTC; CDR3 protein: CASSSSISYEQYF
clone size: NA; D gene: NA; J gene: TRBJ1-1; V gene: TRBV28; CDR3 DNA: TGTGCCAGCAACCTAACCCCCCTATGGGGGCTTAACACTGAAGCTTTCTTT; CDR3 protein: CASNLTPLWGLNTEAFF
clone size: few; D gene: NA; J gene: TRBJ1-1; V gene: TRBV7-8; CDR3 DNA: TGTGCCAGCAGCTTAAAAGGCACGAACACTGAAGCTTTCTTT; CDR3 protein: CASSLKGTNTEAFF
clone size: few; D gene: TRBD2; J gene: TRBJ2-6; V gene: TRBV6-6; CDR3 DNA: TGTGCCAGCACCCACGGGCGGGGGTACTCTGGGGCCAACGTCCTGACTTTC; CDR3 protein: CASTHGRGYSGANVLTF
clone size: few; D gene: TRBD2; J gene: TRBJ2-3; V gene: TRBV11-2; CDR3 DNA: TGTGCCAGCAGCTTAGCATGGCTAGCGGGGGCAGATACGCAGTATTTT; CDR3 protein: CASSLAWLAGADTQYF
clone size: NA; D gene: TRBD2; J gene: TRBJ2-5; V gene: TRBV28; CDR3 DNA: TGTGCCAGCAGTTCGGGACTAGCGGGGCCCCAGTACTTC; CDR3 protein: CASSSGLAGPQYF
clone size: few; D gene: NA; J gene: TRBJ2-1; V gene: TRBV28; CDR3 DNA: TGTGCCAGCAGGTCATACTACCAGCCCTCCACCCCTAATGAGCAGTTCTTC; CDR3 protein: CASRSYYQPSTPNEQFF
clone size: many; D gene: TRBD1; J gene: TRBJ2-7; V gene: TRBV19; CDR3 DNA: TGTGCCAGTAGTTTTATGAGGGGGCAGTCCTACGAGCAGTACTTC; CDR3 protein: CASSFMRGQSYEQYF
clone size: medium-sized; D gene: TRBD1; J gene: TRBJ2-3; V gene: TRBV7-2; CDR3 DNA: TGTGCCAGCAGATCGAGCCCCGGGACAGGGGTGACAGATACGCAGTATTTT; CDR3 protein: CASRSSPGTGVTDTQYF
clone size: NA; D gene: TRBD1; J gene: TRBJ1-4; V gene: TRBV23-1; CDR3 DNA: TGCGCCAGCAGTCAATTTGACGGGACAGCCGTAGAAAAACTGTTTTTT; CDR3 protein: CASSQFDGTAVEKLFF
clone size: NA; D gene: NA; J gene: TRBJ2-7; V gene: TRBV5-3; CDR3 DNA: TGTGCCAGCAGCTTGATGGACCATAAATCCTACGAGCAGTACTTC; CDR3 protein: CASSLMDHKSYEQYF
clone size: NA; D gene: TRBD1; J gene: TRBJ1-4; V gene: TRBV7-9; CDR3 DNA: TGTGCCAGCGAAAGGACAGGGAAACTGTTTTTT; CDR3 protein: CASERTGKLFF
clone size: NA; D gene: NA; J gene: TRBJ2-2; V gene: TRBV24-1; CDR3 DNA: TGTGCCACCAGTGAGGAAACAGGGACCGGGGAGCTGTTTTTT; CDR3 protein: CATSEETGTGELFF
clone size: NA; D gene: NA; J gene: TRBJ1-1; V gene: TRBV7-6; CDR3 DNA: TGTGCCAGCAGCTCCCGAATAGTAGACACTGAAGCTTTCTTT; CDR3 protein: CASSSRIVDTEAFF
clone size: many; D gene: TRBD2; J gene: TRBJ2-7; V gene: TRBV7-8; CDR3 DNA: TGTGCCAGCAGCTTAGTGGCGCGGGGGTACTCCTACGAGCAGTACTTC; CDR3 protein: CASSLVARGYSYEQYF
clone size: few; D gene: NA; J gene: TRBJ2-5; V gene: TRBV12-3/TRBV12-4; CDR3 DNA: TGTGCCAGCAGTTCAGCCAGGGTAGAGACCCAGTACTTC; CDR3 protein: CASSSARVETQYF
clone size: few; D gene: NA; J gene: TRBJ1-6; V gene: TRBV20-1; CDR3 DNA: TGCAGTGCTAGAGATCTCGACAGTCTTAATTCACCCCTCCACTTT; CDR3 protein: CSARDLDSLNSPLHF
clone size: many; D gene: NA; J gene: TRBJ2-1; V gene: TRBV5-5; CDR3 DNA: TGTGCCAGCAGCTTTGTAAGCTCCTACAATGAGCAGTTCTTC; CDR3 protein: CASSFVSSYNEQFF
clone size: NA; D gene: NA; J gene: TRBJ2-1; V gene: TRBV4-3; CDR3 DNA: TGCGCCAGCAGACACTCCGGGACGGACAATGAGCAGTTCTTC; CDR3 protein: CASRHSGTDNEQFF
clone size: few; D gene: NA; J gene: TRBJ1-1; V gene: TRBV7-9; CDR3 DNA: TGTGCCAGCAGCTTAAAGGCGGAGGAAGCTTTCTTT; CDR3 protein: CASSLKAEEAFF
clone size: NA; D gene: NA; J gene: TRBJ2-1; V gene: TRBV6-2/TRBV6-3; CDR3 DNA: TGTGCCAGCAGTTACTCGAACAGGGCCCGTTACAATGAGCAGTTCTTC; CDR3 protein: CASSYSNRARYNEQFF
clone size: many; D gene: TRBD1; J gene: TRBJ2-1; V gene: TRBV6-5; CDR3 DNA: TGTGCCAGCCGATCTGACAGGGGGCAGATACATGAGCAGTTCTTC; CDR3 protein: CASRSDRGQIHEQFF
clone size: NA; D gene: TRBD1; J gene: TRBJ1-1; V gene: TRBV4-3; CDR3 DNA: TGCGCCAGCAGCCAAGTGACAGGGGGCACTGAAGCTTTCTTT; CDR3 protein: CASSQVTGGTEAFF
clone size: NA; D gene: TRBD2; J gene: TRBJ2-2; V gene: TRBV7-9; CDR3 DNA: TGTGCCAGCAGCTCAACTAGCGGGGGGATCACCGGGGAGCTGTTTTTT; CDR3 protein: CASSSTSGGITGELFF
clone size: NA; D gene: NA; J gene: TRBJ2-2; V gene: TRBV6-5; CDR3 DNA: TGTGCCAGCAGTACCGGGAGTTCCCTTGAGCTGTTTTTT; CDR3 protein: CASSTGSSLELFF
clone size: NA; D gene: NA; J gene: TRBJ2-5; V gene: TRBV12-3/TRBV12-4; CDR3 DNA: TGTGCCAGCACCAAAGGGGAGACCCAGTACTTC; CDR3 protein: CASTKGETQYF
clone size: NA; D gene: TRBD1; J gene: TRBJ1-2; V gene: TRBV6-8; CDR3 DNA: TGTGCCAGCAGTTCCGACAGGGGTAGTCTCTATGGCTACACCTTC; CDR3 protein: CASSSDRGSLYGYTF